The sequence of this TCR beta chain was determined in a study of cytotoxic CD8 clonotypes in ibrutinib-treated CLL. Study-level information: Among patients, 24 responded partially and 2 completely; 14 then stayed remitted and some twelve progressed after median around 68 months. Regarding the study as a whole: The study found public clonotypes uncommon, contracting or stable on treatment. Ibrutinib response saw clonality rise, and progression saw it return toward baseline.

V was clipped by 8 bases and J by 6 bases, with 12 bases between them. CDR3 length equals 12 residues. Per the germline V gene, CDR1 is MNHEY and CDR2 is SMNVEV (reference sequence). This clone appeared a few times. Its antigen remains unidentified. Sequenced by immunoSEQ multiplex PCR; TCRdb stores in-frame clones only, minus some. In the table there are about 160,000 clones, 84% of which are singletons. The clonotype was recovered from a human donor with chronic lymphocytic leukemia. The chain has TRBV27 and TRBJ2-3; tentatively, D is TRBD1 (5 bases). Material: PBMCs, obtained after 24 months of ibrutinib treatment. The CDR3 reads CASGSTVDTQYF. The CDR3, as DNA: TGTGCCAGCGGCTCGACAGTTGATACGCAGTATTTT.